The 7 T cell receptor beta chains below come from one sample, sequenced in a study of cytomegalovirus exposure and HLA in healthy donors. Researchers ran the PCR with 60 Vbeta and 13 Jbeta primers. The protocol was immunoSEQ multiplex PCR, while the TCRdb copy is restricted to in-frame clones and leaves out a portion. In the table there are about 220,000 clones, roughly 75% of which are singletons. The sample consisted of PBMCs. The receptor set was obtained from a woman aged 25 to 45 in good health and CMV-seronegative.

Regarding this clone: One end of the junction is discordant with germline, which a read error may explain. The genes are TRBV7-9 and TRBJ2-1; D ambiguous. Germline-derived CDR1 and CDR2 are SEHNR and FQNEAQ (reference sequence). The CDR3 contains 13 residues. In nucleotides, the CDR3 is TGTGACAGCAGACCACGACACTACAATGAGCAGTTCTTC. It codes for CDSRPRHYNEQFF.

This clone has just a few counts. This rearrangement joins TRBV19 to TRBJ2-3; the match to TRBD2 covers 12 bases. The junction had 4 bases not matched to a gene; V was cut back by 0 bases and J by 0 bases. The CDR3 sequence is 18 residues long. CDR1 LNHDA and CDR2 SQIVND come from the germline V gene (reference sequence). CDR3 region: CASSIELAGGQSTDTQYF. CDR3 sequence (DNA): TGTGCCAGTAGTATAGAACTAGCGGGGGGACAGAGCACAGATACGCAGTATTTT.

CDR3 region: CAITRTGTPSGNTIYF. CDR3 DNA: TGTGCCATCACAAGGACAGGTACTCCCTCTGGAAACACCATATATTTT. The chain recombines TRBV10-3 with TRBJ1-3, with 7 bases that match TRBD1. The germline V gene has CDR1 ENHRY and CDR2 SYGVKD. This CDR3 is built from 16 residues. Trimming at V came to 7 bases and at J to 0 bases, leaving 9 bases not matched to a gene.

This chain uses TRBV7-3 with TRBJ2-1; 11 nucleotides align to TRBD2. Trimming cost V 3 bases and J 4 bases; bases outside gene matches: 14. Germline V gene lookup returns CDR1 SGHTA and CDR2 FQGTGA. This CDR3 contains 19 residues. In nucleotides, the CDR3 is TGTGCCAGCAGCTTTTTAGCGGGAGGGCCGCGAGCGGTATACAATGAGCAGTTCTTC. Translating gives CASSFLAGGPRAVYNEQFF. Complete variable domain (other parts from reference TRBV7-3 and TRBJ2-1): GAGVSQTPSNKVTEKGKYVELRCDPISGHTALYWYRQSLGQGPEFLIYFQGTGAADDSGLPNDRFFAVRPEGSVSTLKIQRTERGDSAVYLCASSFLAGGPRAVYNEQFFGPGTRLTVL.

The chain is built from TRBV7-8 and TRBJ2-7; 10 positions match TRBD2. Trimming cost V 0 bases and J 1 base; bases outside gene matches: 0. Germline lookup yields CDR1 SGHVS and CDR2 FQNEAQ. This CDR3 comprises 15 residues. As DNA, the CDR3 is TGTGCCAGCAGCTTAGCAGCGGGAGGGTCCTACGAGCAGTACTTC. Translated: CASSLAAGGSYEQYF.

The rearrangement uses TRBV6-6 and TRBJ1-2; TRBD1 matches 7 bases. CDR3 length equals 14 residues. Germline V CDR1 and CDR2: MNHNY, SVGAGI (reference sequence). With V trimmed by 7 bases and J by 0 bases, 5 bases remained unmatched. DNA for the CDR3: TGTGCCAGCAAGGGGGCCGGTGCTAACTATGGCTACACCTTC. Residues: CASKGAGANYGYTF.

V gene TRBV30 combines with J gene TRBJ1-1; no clear D. The CDR3 is 12 amino acids. Trimming took 0 bases from V and 4 from J, leaving 6 bases between them. Germline CDR1 and CDR2: GTSNPN and SVGIG (reference sequence). This chain's CDR3 is CAWSVPSTEAFF. The CDR3 region has the DNA TGTGCCTGGAGTGTACCGAGCACTGAAGCTTTCTTT.